The sample holds many counts of the clone carrying this T cell receptor (beta chain). Antigen: not known. No cell sorting was done before RNA was extracted from the tissue. Chemotherapy-naive patients with new lung cancer underwent thoracic surgery in China, August–November 2014. The data are from a study of tumor and adjacent non-tumor tissue in lung cancer. General study findings and limits: Patients with more diverse tumor TCRs had worse survival. Normal lung showed higher cumulative top 100 clone frequency than tumor. TCR diversity was significantly greater in tumor than normal lung tissue.

TCRbeta libraries were built with three rounds of nested PCR, modified from ARM-PCR. TCRdb itself ran the multiplex PCR reads through MiXCR, one entry per CDR3 protein. The table shows 65,000 to 90,000 distinct CDR3 sequences, with roughly 75% occurring only once. Specimen: lung tumor tissue. The TCR originated in an older woman with non-small cell lung cancer.

The CDR3: CAWSHWGKETQYF. CDR3 sequence (DNA): TGTGCCTGGAGTCATTGGGGGAAAGAGACCCAGTACTTC. The rearrangement links TRBV30 to TRBJ2-5; perhaps D is TRBD1 or TRBD2 (5 bases each). The CDR3 loop spans 13 amino acids. Trimming shortened V by 2 bases and J by 3 bases, and 10 bases separated the two germline ends. Germline CDR1 is GTSNPN and CDR2 is SVGIG (reference sequence).